One sample yielded the 10 T cell receptor beta chains listed below, sequenced in a study of T cell responses to AZD1222 COVID-19 vaccine. Sequencing was performed with immunoSEQ multiplex PCR; in TCRdb, only in-frame clones are kept and a portion is missing. The sample has 150,000 or so clones, around nine tenths seen once. Sequenced material: peripheral blood, taken on day 0 of AZD1222 vaccination. The receptors come from an adult in good health.

The chain carries TRBV3-1 (or the pseudogene TRBV3-2) and TRBJ1-4; possible D gene TRBD1, 6 bases. The germline V gene encodes CDR1 LGHDT and CDR2 YNNKEL (reference sequence). This CDR3 region has 11 residues. V was cut by 6 bases and J by 11 bases, with 10 bases left in between. The CDR3 coding sequence is TGTGCCAGCAGGGTTCAGGGGAAACTGTTTTTT. This gives the protein CASRVQGKLFF.

The V gene is TRBV18, the J gene TRBJ1-2; D uncertain. There are 13 residues in the CDR3. Trimming removed 3 bases at V and 0 bases at J, with 5 bases between. Germline V CDR1 and CDR2: KGHSH, LQKENI. The CDR3 region is CASSPEANYGYTF. CDR3 in DNA: TGTGCCAGCTCACCCGAGGCTAACTATGGCTACACCTTC.

The rearrangement uses TRBV7-9 and TRBJ1-1; 9 positions match TRBD1. With 7 bases clipped from V and 10 bases from J, the junction kept 10 bases outside the gene matches. CDR3 length: 13 residues. CDR1 SEHNR and CDR2 FQNEAQ come from the germline V gene (reference sequence). DNA of the CDR3: TGTGCCAGCATCCAAGCCGGGACAGGGAGAGCTTTCTTT. It encodes CASIQAGTGRAFF.

V gene TRBV18 combines with J gene TRBJ2-2, with D perhaps TRBD1 or TRBD2 (5 bases each). The germline V and J ends were trimmed by 4 bases and 1 base, with 10 bases remaining between them. The CDR3 is made up of 15 amino acids. The germline V gene has CDR1 KGHSH and CDR2 LQKENI. CDR3 protein: CASSLGTGNTGELFF. The CDR3, as DNA: TGTGCCAGCTCACTTGGGACGGGGAACACCGGGGAGCTGTTTTTT.

This chain connects TRBV30 to TRBJ1-1; D not resolved. Germline V gene sequence: CDR1 GTSNPN, CDR2 SVGIG (reference sequence). The CDR3 runs to 12 residues. V dropped 3 bases and J dropped 0 bases, with 5 bases sitting between them. CDR3 DNA: TGTGCCTGGAGGACCATGAACACTGAAGCTTTCTTT. This sequence encodes CAWRTMNTEAFF.

This sequence joins TRBV9 and TRBJ1-2; D ambiguous. The CDR3 extends over 12 amino acids. CDR1 SGDLS and CDR2 YYNGEE come from the germline V gene. V lost 4 bases and J lost 8, with 12 bases in between. CDR3 coding DNA: TGTGCCAGCAGCCCCCGCCGCCTCGGCTACACCTTC. Translation: CASSPRRLGYTF. The full variable domain, with the rest looked up from reference TRBV9 and TRBJ1-2, is DSGVTQTPKHLITATGQRVTLRCSPRSGDLSVYWYQQSLDQGLQFLIQYYNGEERAKGNILERFSAQQFPDLHSELNLSSLELGDSALYFCASSPRRLGYTFGSGTRLTVV.

The chain recombines TRBV5-1 with TRBJ1-5; D may be TRBD1 (5 bases). Between the trimmed V and J ends, which lost 5 bases and 0 bases, there was a span of 12 bases. The CDR3 covers 15 residues. CDR1 is SGHRS, CDR2 YFSETQ, per germline. CDR3 loop: CASRQGPYSNQPQHF. Here the CDR3 DNA reads TGCGCCAGCAGGCAGGGACCGTATAGCAATCAGCCCCAGCATTTT.

The rearrangement uses TRBV12-5 and TRBJ1-1; no definite D call. Trimming cost V 8 bases and J 3 bases, with 13 bases left between them. Germline V lookup: CDR1 LGHNT, CDR2 FRNRAP. This CDR3 contains 13 residues. As DNA, the CDR3 is TGTGCTAGTTCCTGGACTAAGGACACTGAAGCTTTCTTT. Amino acids: CASSWTKDTEAFF. Drawing the rest from reference TRBV12-5 and TRBJ1-1, the complete variable domain is DARVTQTPRHKVTEMGQEVTMRCQPILGHNTVFWYRQTMMQGLELLAYFRNRAPLDDSGMPKDRFSAEMPDATLATLKIQPSEPRDSAVYFCASSWTKDTEAFFGQGTRLTVV.

The gene calls are TRBV3-1 (or the pseudogene TRBV3-2) and TRBJ1-2, with 7 positions matching TRBD1. This CDR3 comprises 14 residues. The germline CDR1 and CDR2 sequences are LGHDT and YNNKEL (reference sequence). V lost 0 bases, J lost 7 bases, and 5 bases stayed unmatched. The CDR3 protein is CASSQDRGGGGYTF. The CDR3 nucleotides are TGTGCCAGCAGCCAAGACAGGGGGGGAGGTGGCTACACCTTC.

The genes are TRBV7-3 and TRBJ1-6, with D tentatively TRBD1 (5 bases). Germline V gene lookup returns CDR1 SGHTA and CDR2 FQGTGA. CDR3 length: 13 residues. Between the trimmed V and J ends, which lost 5 bases and 8 bases, there was a span of 10 bases. CDR3 in DNA: TGTGCCAGCAGCCCCACGGGGGATTCACCCCTCCACTTT. This codes for CASSPTGDSPLHF.